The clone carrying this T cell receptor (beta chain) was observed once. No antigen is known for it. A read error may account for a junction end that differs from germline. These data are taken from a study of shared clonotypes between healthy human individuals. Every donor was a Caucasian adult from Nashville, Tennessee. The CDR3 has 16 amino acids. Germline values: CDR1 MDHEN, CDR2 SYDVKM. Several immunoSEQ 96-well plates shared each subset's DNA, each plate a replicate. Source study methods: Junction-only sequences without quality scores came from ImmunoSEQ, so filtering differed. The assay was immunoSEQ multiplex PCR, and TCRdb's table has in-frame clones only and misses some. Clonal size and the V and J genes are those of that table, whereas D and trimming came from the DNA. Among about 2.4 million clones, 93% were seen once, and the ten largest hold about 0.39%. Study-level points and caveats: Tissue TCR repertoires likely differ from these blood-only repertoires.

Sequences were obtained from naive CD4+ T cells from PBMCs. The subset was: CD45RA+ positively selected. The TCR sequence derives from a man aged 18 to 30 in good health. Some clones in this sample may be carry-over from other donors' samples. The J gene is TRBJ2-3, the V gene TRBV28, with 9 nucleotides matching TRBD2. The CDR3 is CASSLLWREGKDTQYF. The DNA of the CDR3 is TGTGCCAGCAGCTTATTATGGCGGGAGGGCAAAGATACGCAGTATTTT.